The clone carrying this TCR beta chain was counted a few times. V lost 1 base to trimming and J lost 6 bases; unmatched junction nucleotides: 0. CDR1 and CDR2 (germline): SNHLY, FYNNEI. The CDR3 runs 15 residues. This sample was included in a study of shared clonotypes between healthy human individuals. CCR7-negative CD45RA+ TemRA cells were pooled with CD45RO+ cells for CD8 memory. At a deep level, the assay was run. Each PCR replicate from the sorted subsets contained about 200 ng DNA, which is roughly 33,000 T cell genomes. Under the authors' procedure: Filtering differed since immunoSEQ provided only junctions, with no quality scores. Method: immunoSEQ multiplex PCR; TCRdb's copy keeps in-frame clones and lacks some. Clone size and V and J calls were adopted from that table, with D and trimming inferred from the DNA. The data hold roughly 320,000 clones, with about nine tenths observed a single time.

Sequenced input: memory CD8+ T cells sorted from blood. As to subset: CD45RO+ cells pooled with CCR7-negative TemRA cells. The gene calls are TRBV2 and TRBJ1-6; 10 bases match TRBD1. The TCR was taken from a young man in good health. The CDR3 nucleotides are TGTGCCAGCAGTGAAGGGACAGGGGGTAATTCACCCCTCCACTTT. Protein product: CASSEGTGGNSPLHF.